A single sample gave rise to the 20 T cell receptor beta chains below, sequenced in a study of vaccination and CD4 T cells after COVID-19. Cultured CD4+ T-cell DNA underwent Oncomine TCR Beta short-read sequencing. TCRdb reanalysed the PCR reads using MiXCR and keeps one entry per CDR3 protein. Of 7,500 to 10,000 distinct CDR3 sequences listed, 30% to 45% are singletons. The treatment denotes: roughly nine-day PBMC culture with coronavirus spike peptide pools or control peptides (ViraFEST assay). Their recognized antigens are unknown. The sequenced sample was CD4+ T cells from blood, cultured in vitro. The receptor source for this set is a human donor who had recovered from COVID-19.

The J gene is TRBJ1-1, the V gene TRBV12-3 or TRBV12-4, with D hard to call. Trimming removed 2 bases from V and 10 bases from J, with 8 bases in between. The CDR3 spans 11 residues. The CDR3 nucleotides are TGTGCCAGCAGTTTAAGGAGTGGAGCTTTCTTT. It specifies CASSLRSGAFF.

The chain joins TRBV11-3 to TRBJ1-1; TRBD1 matches at 12 bases. With 4 bases clipped from V and 3 bases from J, the junction kept 9 bases outside the gene matches. The V gene's germline CDR1 is SGHNT and CDR2 YENEEA. CDR3 length: 17 residues. The CDR3 loop reads CASSSRDRGLEDTEAFF. CDR3 DNA sequence: TGTGCCAGCAGCTCCCGGGACAGGGGGCTCGAGGACACTGAAGCTTTCTTT.

As concerns this clonotype: One junction end does not reproduce the germline sequence, and a read error may be involved. This chain joins TRBV7-9 and TRBJ1-1; a weak D match, TRBD1 (5 bases). This CDR3 contains 14 residues. CDR1 is SEHNR, CDR2 FQNEAQ, per germline (reference sequence). CDR3: CASSPGLQNTEAFF. The DNA for the CDR3 is TGCGCCAGCAGTCCGGGGCTTCAAAACACTGAAGCTTTCTTT.

The V and J genes are TRBV6-1 and TRBJ2-3; D is uncertain. This CDR3 contains 14 residues. Germline-derived CDR1 and CDR2 are MNHNS and SASEGT. Trimming took off 0 bases at V and 3 bases at J, with 7 bases between the two ends. This CDR3 reads CASSEADWTDTQYF. The CDR3 nucleotides are TGTGCCAGCAGTGAAGCCGACTGGACAGATACGCAGTATTTT.

This clonotype turned up a few times. The rearrangement uses TRBV2 and TRBJ1-6, with 8 bases that match TRBD1. Germline V CDR1 and CDR2: SNHLY, FYNNEI. V lost 5 bases, J lost 6 bases, and 12 bases stayed unmatched. The CDR3 is 17 amino acids. As DNA, the CDR3 is TGTGCCAGCAGTATGACAGGGGCAAGAGGAACTAATTCACCCCTCCACTTT. Residues: CASSMTGARGTNSPLHF. Looking up the rest from reference TRBV2 and TRBJ1-6 gives the full variable domain: EPEVTQTPSHQVTQMGQEVILRCVPISNHLYFYWYRQILGQKVEFLVSFYNNEISEKSEIFDDQFSVERPDGSNFTLKIRSTKLEDSAMYFCASSMTGARGTNSPLHFGNGTRLTVT.

A few counts support this clonotype. The chain is built from TRBV6-5 and TRBJ1-5; D is ambiguous. V was pared by 4 bases and J by 0 bases, with 7 bases between. Germline V gene lookup returns CDR1 MNHEY and CDR2 SVGAGI. The CDR3 runs 14 residues. CDR3 coding DNA: TGTGCCAGCAGTTTCGATCTTAGCAATCAGCCCCAGCATTTT. This codes for CASSFDLSNQPQHF.

The chain links TRBV9 to TRBJ1-1; D is ambiguous. CDR1 is SGDLS, CDR2 YYNGEE, per germline. V gave up 0 bases and J gave up 3 bases, with 9 bases separating them. The CDR3 consists of 14 residues. The CDR3 coding sequence is TGTGCCAGCAGCGTAGGGGGAGGCTACACTGAAGCTTTCTTT. It yields the protein CASSVGGGYTEAFF.

This clonotype was seen a handful of times. The chain employs TRBV11-3 and TRBJ1-2, with 8 nucleotides matching TRBD1. Germline V gives CDR1 SGHNT, CDR2 YENEEA. The CDR3 has 13 amino acids. V shed 5 bases, J shed 2 bases, and the junction held 1 base outside the gene matches. CDR3 coding DNA: TGTGCCAGCAGCCGGGACAGGAACTATGGCTACACCTTC. It is translated as CASSRDRNYGYTF.

This clonotype was detected a few times. The chain is built from TRBV24-1 and TRBJ2-3; weak D call: TRBD2 (6 bases). This CDR3 is built from 15 residues. Germline V gene data show CDR1 as KGHDR and CDR2 as SFDVKD. V was shortened by 3 bases and J by 0 bases, with 9 bases between the two germline ends. CDR3 in DNA: TGTGCCACCAGTGATCCCGGGACTAGCACAGATACGCAGTATTTT. The encoded protein is CATSDPGTSTDTQYF.

This clonotype came up a few times. The chain has TRBV7-8 and TRBJ2-3; 10 nucleotides line up with TRBD2. J lost 0 bases, V lost 4 bases, and 7 bases had no gene match. Germline V gene lookup returns CDR1 SGHVS and CDR2 FQNEAQ. The CDR3 sequence is 17 residues long. This CDR3 reads CASSSRPAGGSTDTQYF. The CDR3 nucleotides read TGTGCCAGCAGCTCCCGACCAGCGGGGGGGAGCACAGATACGCAGTATTTT.

This sequence joins TRBV24-1 and TRBJ1-4, with unresolved D. Per the germline V gene, CDR1 is KGHDR and CDR2 is SFDVKD. This CDR3 is built from 15 residues. The ends were cut back, 9 bases at V and 0 bases at J, with 13 bases in the middle. This CDR3 is CATFGSPATNEKLFF. The CDR3 bases are TGTGCCACCTTTGGGTCCCCCGCAACTAATGAAAAACTGTTTTTT.

J is TRBJ1-5 and V is TRBV12-5; no clear D gene. The CDR3 covers 12 residues. Between the trimmed V and J ends, which lost 2 bases and 15 bases, there was a span of 14 bases. The germline V gene encodes CDR1 LGHNT and CDR2 FRNRAP. CDR3 sequence: CASGLSIWALHF. DNA of the CDR3: TGTGCTAGTGGTTTGAGTATTTGGGCATTGCATTTT.

The rearrangement links TRBV20-1 to TRBJ2-1; 7 bases match TRBD2. This CDR3 is 14 amino acids long. Germline-derived CDR1 and CDR2 are DFQATT and SNEGSKA (reference sequence). The V segment lost 5 bases and the J segment 7 bases; nucleotides outside the gene matches: 11. CDR3 DNA sequence: TGCAGTGCTGGCCGCGGGGGAGGGGTAAATGAGCAGTTCTTC. Translated: CSAGRGGGVNEQFF.

This chain joins TRBV4-2 and TRBJ2-5; TRBD2 matches at 7 bases. V trimming: 4 bases; J trimming: 4 bases; junction bases outside the gene matches: 6. The germline V gene has CDR1 LGHNA and CDR2 YNFKEQ. The CDR3 is 14 amino acids. The CDR3 DNA sequence: TGTGCCAGCAGCCCGGGACTACCCGGAGAGACCCAGTACTTC. Translation gives CASSPGLPGETQYF.

This clonotype was observed a handful of times. The rearrangement links TRBV10-3 to TRBJ1-4; D remains ambiguous. Germline loops: CDR1 ENHRY, CDR2 SYGVKD. This CDR3 is 16 amino acids long. V was shortened by 0 bases and J by 4 bases, with 12 bases between the two germline ends. CDR3 amino acids: CAISESYAVGNEKLFF. In DNA, the CDR3 is TGTGCCATCAGTGAGTCGTATGCGGTGGGTAATGAAAAACTGTTTTTT.

The chain links TRBV20-1 to TRBJ2-5; 9 nucleotides agree with TRBD2. The CDR3 loop spans 15 amino acids. From germline, CDR1 is DFQATT and CDR2 SNEGSKA (reference sequence). Trimming cost V 3 bases and J 5 bases; bases outside gene matches: 10. Here the CDR3 DNA reads TGCAGTGCTAGGGATTCCGGGACTAGCAAGGAGACCCAGTACTTC. It translates to CSARDSGTSKETQYF.

This chain connects TRBV7-2 to TRBJ2-7, with 9 bases that match TRBD1. Looked up from germline, CDR1 is SGHTA and CDR2 is FQGNSA. The CDR3 is made up of 19 amino acids. The V segment lost 2 bases and the J segment 2 bases; nucleotides outside the gene matches: 16. Here the CDR3 reads CASSLIAVDRGLFPYEQYF. CDR3 sequence (DNA): TGTGCCAGCAGCTTAATTGCAGTGGACAGGGGACTATTTCCCTACGAGCAGTACTTC.

The chain has TRBV27 and TRBJ2-3; weak D call: TRBD2 (6 bases). Trimming removed 3 bases at V and 0 bases at J, with 10 bases between. CDR1 and CDR2 from the germline V gene are MNHEY and SMNVEV (reference sequence). The CDR3 length is 15 residues. CDR3 protein: CASSFGTLSTDTQYF. The DNA of the CDR3 is TGTGCCAGCAGTTTCGGGACTCTGAGCACAGATACGCAGTATTTT.

The V and J genes are TRBV20-1 and TRBJ1-4, with D maybe TRBD1 (6 bases). Trimming removed 3 bases from V and 7 bases from J, with 12 bases in between. CDR3 length: 13 residues. Germline V gene lookup returns CDR1 DFQATT and CDR2 SNEGSKA (reference sequence). The CDR3 sequence is CSASMETGEKLFF. The CDR3 coding sequence is TGCAGTGCTAGTATGGAGACAGGTGAAAAACTGTTTTTT.

The rearrangement links TRBV20-1 to TRBJ2-7, with TRBD2 matching 10 bases. Germline CDR1 is DFQATT and CDR2 is SNEGSKA (reference sequence). CDR3 length: 13 amino acids. The ends lost 7 bases at V and 4 bases at J; junction bases unmatched: 7. The CDR3 DNA reads as TGCAGTGTCAGTAGCGGGGGGATGTACGAGCAGTACTTC. Translating gives CSVSSGGMYEQYF.